This is a list of T cell receptor beta chains from one sample in a study of blood T cell repertoires in COVID-19. The repertoire was sequenced with immunoSEQ multiplex PCR; TCRdb's copy has only in-frame clones and lacks some. The repertoire consists of tens of thousands of clones, with roughly four fifths occurring once and the leading ten covering under 6%. Sequenced input: peripheral blood. All receptors come from a woman aged 60-75 years with acute or convalescent COVID-19. CDR3s include the opening cysteine and the closing phenylalanine or tryptophan. Fields, in order: clone size, D gene, V gene, J gene, CDR3 DNA, CDR3 protein. The D gene is left open where the match is weak. The size field is filled for only some rows; it gives once, few, many or a size class.

.	TRBD1	TRBV29-1	TRBJ2-7	TGCAGCGGACTTTCCGTCGGGGCAGGGGGAAACGAGCAGTACTTC	CSGLSVGAGGNEQYF
.	.	TRBV6-2/TRBV6-3	TRBJ1-4	TGTGCCAGCAGTATCCAGGGGCCTAATGAAAAACTGTTTTTT	CASSIQGPNEKLFF
.	.	TRBV30	TRBJ1-3	TGTGCCTGGAGTCCAGGGGCCTCAAACACCATATATTTT	CAWSPGASNTIYF
once	.	TRBV6-1	TRBJ1-1	TGTGCCAGCAGTGATGGAACTATTGAAGCTTTCTTT	CASSDGTIEAFF
.	.	TRBV5-4	TRBJ1-6	TGTGCCAGCAGGATGAGAGCGAAGAATTCACCCCTCCACTTT	CASRMRAKNSPLHF
.	TRBD1	TRBV11-3	TRBJ2-7	TGTGCCAGCAGCTTAGGTACAGGGGATGACGAGCAGTACTTC	CASSLGTGDDEQYF
.	.	TRBV10-1	TRBJ2-1	TGCGCCAGCAGTGATGGCCCCTACAATGAGCAGTTCTTC	CASSDGPYNEQFF
.	TRBD1	TRBV2	TRBJ1-4	TGTGCCAGCAGGGACAGGACAGGGAGGGAAAAACTGTTTTTT	CASRDRTGREKLFF
.	TRBD1	TRBV6-5	TRBJ1-2	TGTGCCAGCAGGTGGACAGGGCCTACTAACTATGGCTACACCTTC	CASRWTGPTNYGYTF
.	.	TRBV7-9	TRBJ1-4	TGTGCCAGCAGCTTAACCATGGAGGCAACTAATGAAAAACTGTTTTTT	CASSLTMEATNEKLFF
.	.	TRBV6-1	TRBJ1-2	TGTGCCAGCAGTGATTACATAGGCTACACCTTC	CASSDYIGYTF
.	.	TRBV14	TRBJ1-1	TGTGCCAGCAGCCAAGATACCACTTTGCCTGAAGCTTTCTTT	CASSQDTTLPEAFF
.	.	TRBV20-1	TRBJ1-2	TGCAGTGCTAGTCCAGGGATGTTCTACACCTTC	CSASPGMFYTF
.	TRBD1	TRBV5-1	TRBJ1-1	TGCGCCAGCAGCCCACAGGGGGCTGGCACTGAAGCTTTCTTT	CASSPQGAGTEAFF
once	.	TRBV4-1	TRBJ1-2	TGCGCCAGCAGCCAAGATCTTAGCGGATCTAACTATGGCTACACCTTC	CASSQDLSGSNYGYTF
.	TRBD2	TRBV5-6	TRBJ2-7	TGTGCCAGCAAGGGGGTAGCGGGAGAGCAGTACTTC	CASKGVAGEQYF
.	.	TRBV3-1/TRBV3-2	TRBJ2-7	TGTGCCAGCAGCCAATCACCCAGCTCCTACGAGCAGTACTTC	CASSQSPSSYEQYF
.	.	TRBV3-1/TRBV3-2	TRBJ2-3	TGTGCCAGCAGCCACGAGACTCCGGATACGCAGTATTTT	CASSHETPDTQYF
.	.	TRBV2	TRBJ2-3	TGTGCCAGCAGTGAAGCGCTTCCGGTACCCAGCACAGATACGCAGTATTTT	CASSEALPVPSTDTQYF
.	.	TRBV3-1/TRBV3-2	TRBJ1-1	TGTGCCAGCAGTCCACAGGGTACGAGGAACACTGAAGCTTTCTTT	CASSPQGTRNTEAFF
.	TRBD1	TRBV24-1	TRBJ2-5	TGTGCCACCAGTGGCGGAACCGGGACAGGGAGAGAGACCCAGTACTTC	CATSGGTGTGRETQYF
.	.	TRBV11-1	TRBJ1-2	TGTGCCAGCAGCCCCGTCGGGTCCCAATATGGCTACACCTTC	CASSPVGSQYGYTF
.	TRBD1	TRBV7-9	TRBJ2-1	TGTGCCAGCACCATTAACACCGGGACAGATGAGCAGTTCTTC	CASTINTGTDEQFF
.	.	TRBV19	TRBJ2-1	TGTGCCAGTAGTATTGCTATCGGGGGCAATGAGCAGTTCTTC	CASSIAIGGNEQFF
.	TRBD1	TRBV19	TRBJ1-6	TGTGCCAGTAGTATAATGTCGGGACAGGCGTCCTATAATTCACCCCTCCACTTT	CASSIMSGQASYNSPLHF
.	.	TRBV19	TRBJ1-5	TGTGCCAGTAGTATGTCAGCAGGGCCTAGCAATCAGCCCCAGCATTTT	CASSMSAGPSNQPQHF
.	.	TRBV6-5	TRBJ2-7	TGTGCCAGCACCTTACAGGGTAGGTCCTACGAGCAGTACTTC	CASTLQGRSYEQYF
.	TRBD1	TRBV7-9	TRBJ2-6	TGTGCCAGCAGCTTAGGGGCAGGGGGCGCAGGTGGGGCCAACGTCCTGACTTTC	CASSLGAGGAGGANVLTF
.	.	TRBV3-1/TRBV3-2	TRBJ2-7	TGTGCCAGCAATCCAGGAAACGAGCAGTACTTC	CASNPGNEQYF
.	.	TRBV1	TRBJ2-1	TGCACCAGCAGCCAAGAGGGTAGCGGGGCTAACAATGAGCAGTTCTTC	CTSSQEGSGANNEQFF
.	.	TRBV5-1	TRBJ2-1	TGCGCCAGCAGCCCCACGGCAGGGAACAATGAGCAGTTCTTC	CASSPTAGNNEQFF
.	.	TRBV18	TRBJ2-5	TGTGCCAGTTCCGGGACTTCCGGGCAAGAGACCCAGTACTTC	CASSGTSGQETQYF
.	.	TRBV5-6	TRBJ1-6	TGTGCCAGCAGCGCGGGACGGAACATCTATAATTCACCCCTCCACTTT	CASSAGRNIYNSPLHF
.	TRBD2	TRBV5-4	TRBJ2-3	TGTGCCAGCAGCGACCGACTAGCCGGGAGCACAGATACGCAGTATTTT	CASSDRLAGSTDTQYF
.	.	TRBV11-2	TRBJ1-1	TGTGCCAGCAGTCGGGGCAACGGGGGGCAAAACACTGAAGCTTTCTTT	CASSRGNGGQNTEAFF
.	.	TRBV3-1/TRBV3-2	TRBJ1-2	TGTGCCAGCAGCCAAGTTGAGCAGTGGGGGGATGGCTACACCTTC	CASSQVEQWGDGYTF
.	TRBD2	TRBV7-2	TRBJ2-3	TGTGCCAGCAGCTTAAGTCCTAGCGGGGCTATCACAGATACGCAGTATTTT	CASSLSPSGAITDTQYF